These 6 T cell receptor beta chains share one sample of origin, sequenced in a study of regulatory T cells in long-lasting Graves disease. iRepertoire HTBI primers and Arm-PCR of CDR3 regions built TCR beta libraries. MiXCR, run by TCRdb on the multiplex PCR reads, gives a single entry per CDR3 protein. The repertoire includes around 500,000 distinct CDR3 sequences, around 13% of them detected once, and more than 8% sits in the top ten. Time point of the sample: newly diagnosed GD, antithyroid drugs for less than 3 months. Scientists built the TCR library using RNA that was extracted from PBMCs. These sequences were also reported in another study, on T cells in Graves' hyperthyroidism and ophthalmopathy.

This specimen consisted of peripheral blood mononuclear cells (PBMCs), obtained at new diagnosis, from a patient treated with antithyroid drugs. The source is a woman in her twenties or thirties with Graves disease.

The CDR3 loop is CARARGTEAFF. Here the CDR3 DNA reads TGTGCCAGGGCTCGGGGTACTGAAGCTTTCTTT. The rearrangement uses TRBV25-1 and TRBJ1-1; the D is unclear. The germline V and J ends were trimmed by 9 bases and 5 bases, with 10 bases remaining between them. Germline CDR1 MGHDK, CDR2 SYGVNS. This CDR3 spans 11 amino acids. Combining the CDR3 with reference TRBV25-1 and TRBJ1-1 gives the whole variable domain EADIYQTPRYLVIGTGKKITLECSQTMGHDKMYWYQQDPGMELHLIHYSYGVNSTEKGDLSSESTVSRIRTEHFPLTLESARPSHTSQYLCARARGTEAFFGQGTRLTVV.

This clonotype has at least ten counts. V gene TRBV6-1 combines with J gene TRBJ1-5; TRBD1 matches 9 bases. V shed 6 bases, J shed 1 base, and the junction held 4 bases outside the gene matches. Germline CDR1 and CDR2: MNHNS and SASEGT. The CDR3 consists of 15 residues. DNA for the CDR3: TGTGCCAGCAGACGCGACAGGGGGAGCAATCAGCCCCAGCATTTT. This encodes CASRRDRGSNQPQHF.

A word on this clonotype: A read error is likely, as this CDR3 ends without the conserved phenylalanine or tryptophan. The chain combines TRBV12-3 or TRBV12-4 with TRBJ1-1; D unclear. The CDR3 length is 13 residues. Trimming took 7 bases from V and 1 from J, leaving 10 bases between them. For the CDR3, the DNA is TGTGCCAGCATATTGGGAAAGAACACTGAAGCTTTCTCT. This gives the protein CASILGKNTEAFS.

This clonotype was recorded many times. The CDR3 region is CASSLAGGNGYTF. The CDR3 DNA follows: TGTGCCAGTAGTCTCGCAGGGGGGAACGGCTACACCTTC. The chain uses TRBV28 and TRBJ1-2, with TRBD1 matching over 7 bases. The CDR3 is 13 residues long. With V trimmed by 9 bases and J by 8 bases, 12 bases remained unmatched. Germline values: CDR1 MDHEN, CDR2 SYDVKM.

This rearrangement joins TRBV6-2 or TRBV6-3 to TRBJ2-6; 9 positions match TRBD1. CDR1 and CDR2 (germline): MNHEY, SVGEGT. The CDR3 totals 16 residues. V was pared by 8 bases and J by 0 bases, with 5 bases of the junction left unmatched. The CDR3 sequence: CASEETGGSGANVLTF. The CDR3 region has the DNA TGTGCCAGCGAGGAGACAGGGGGCTCTGGGGCCAACGTCCTGACTTTC.

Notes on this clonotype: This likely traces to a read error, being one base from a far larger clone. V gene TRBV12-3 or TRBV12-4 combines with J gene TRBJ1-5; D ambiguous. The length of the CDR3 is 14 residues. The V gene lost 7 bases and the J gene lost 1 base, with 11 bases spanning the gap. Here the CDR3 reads CASMEEASNQPQHF. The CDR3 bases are TGTGCCAGCATGGAGGAGGCGAGCAATCAGCCCCAGCATTTT.